The 28 T cell receptor beta chains below come from one sample, sequenced in a study of OX40 agonist ivuxolimab in advanced cancers. Sequenced by immunoSEQ multiplex PCR; TCRdb stores in-frame clones only, minus some. The sample has 72,000 or so clones, 70% to 90% seen once. This sample comprised CD4+ or CD8+ T cells sorted from blood, obtained in a trial of the OX40 agonist ivuxolimab. Every receptor here comes from an adult with an advanced solid tumor such as melanoma, head and neck, liver or kidney cancer.

The chain couples TRBV15 to TRBJ1-4; tentatively, D is TRBD1 (5 bases). This CDR3 spans 16 amino acids. Germline V gene sequence: CDR1 LNHNV, CDR2 YYDKDF (reference sequence). Trimming stripped 5 bases from V and 8 bases from J, with 21 bases between. The CDR3 protein is CATSGGTASFGEKLFF. The CDR3 bases are TGTGCCACCAGCGGTGGGACCGCCTCTTTCGGGGAAAAACTGTTTTTT.

The chain is built from TRBV18 and TRBJ1-2; no clear D gene. There are 13 residues in the CDR3. CDR1 and CDR2 from the germline V gene are KGHSH and LQKENI. The V end lost 8 bases, the J end lost 0 bases, and 10 bases lay between the germline ends. In nucleotides, the CDR3 is TGTGCCAGCCAATCCCAGTCTAACTATGGCTACACCTTC. Its translation is CASQSQSNYGYTF.

The chain links TRBV19 to TRBJ1-2; 7 positions match TRBD1. The CDR3 is 15 amino acids. The V segment lost 2 bases and the J segment 7 bases; nucleotides outside the gene matches: 10. Germline CDR1 is LNHDA and CDR2 is SQIVND (reference sequence). The CDR3 sequence: CASSISLAGGGGYTF. The CDR3 bases are TGTGCCAGTAGTATATCCCTGGCAGGGGGAGGTGGCTACACCTTC. The full variable domain, in which reference TRBV19 and TRBJ1-2 provide the parts outside the CDR3, is DGGITQSPKYLFRKEGQNVTLSCEQNLNHDAMYWYRQDPGQGLRLIYYSQIVNDFQKGDIAEGYSVSREKKESFPLTVTSAQKNPTAFYLCASSISLAGGGGYTFGSGTRLTVV.

V usage is TRBV6-5 and J usage is TRBJ2-7, with no clear D. Germline CDR1 is MNHEY and CDR2 is SVGAGI. The CDR3 covers 14 residues. Trimming took 2 bases from V and 4 from J, leaving 12 bases between them. Here the CDR3 DNA reads TGTGCCAGCAGTTACCACCTAGATCGGTACGAGCAGTACTTC. Encoded protein: CASSYHLDRYEQYF.

The chain joins TRBV6-6 to TRBJ1-1, with D possibly matching TRBD1 (5 bases). CDR1 is MNHNY and CDR2 is SVGAGI in the germline V gene (reference sequence). The CDR3 has 14 amino acids. The V end lost 10 bases, the J end lost 1 base, and 16 bases lay between the germline ends. CDR3 DNA: TGTGCCACCATTAAAGGGGCGGCGAACACTGAAGCTTTCTTT. It yields the protein CATIKGAANTEAFF.

The chain combines TRBV19 with TRBJ1-5, with 9 nucleotides matching TRBD1. The CDR3 has 15 residues. Looked up from germline, CDR1 is LNHDA and CDR2 is SQIVND (reference sequence). Trimming at V came to 9 bases and at J to 4 bases, leaving 10 bases not matched to a gene. CDR3 nucleotide sequence: TGTGCCAGCAAACCGGACAGGGGAGGGAATCAGCCCCAGCATTTT. Translation: CASKPDRGGNQPQHF. Based on the CDR3 plus reference TRBV19 and TRBJ1-5, the full variable domain is DGGITQSPKYLFRKEGQNVTLSCEQNLNHDAMYWYRQDPGQGLRLIYYSQIVNDFQKGDIAEGYSVSREKKESFPLTVTSAQKNPTAFYLCASKPDRGGNQPQHFGDGTRLSIL.

The gene calls are TRBV9 and TRBJ1-1; 7 bases are a match to TRBD1. V lost 0 bases, J lost 3 bases, and 2 bases stayed unmatched. CDR3 length equals 14 residues. Per germline, CDR1 SGDLS and CDR2 YYNGEE. The CDR3 sequence is CASSVEGAYTEAFF. The CDR3 DNA is TGTGCCAGCAGCGTAGAGGGGGCGTACACTGAAGCTTTCTTT.

This clone has a single count. The CDR3 sequence: CASSPTQGNTGELFF. DNA of the CDR3: TGTGCCAGCTCACCGACACAGGGGAACACCGGGGAGCTGTTTTTT. This sequence joins TRBV18 and TRBJ2-2, with TRBD1 as a possible D gene (6 bases). CDR1 is KGHSH, CDR2 LQKENI, per germline. Trimming pared 3 bases from V and 1 base from J, leaving 9 bases between. The CDR3 covers 15 residues.

The chain uses TRBV10-3 and TRBJ2-2; TRBD1 might be the D (6 bases). CDR3 length equals 14 residues. V was clipped by 3 bases and J by 5 bases, with 10 bases between them. Per the germline V gene, CDR1 is ENHRY and CDR2 is SYGVKD. The CDR3 reads CAISDLGQTGELFF. In DNA, the CDR3 is TGTGCCATCAGTGATTTGGGACAAACCGGGGAGCTGTTTTTT.

V usage is TRBV5-1 and J usage is TRBJ2-1; TRBD1 aligns across 9 bases. The germline V gene has CDR1 SGHRS and CDR2 YFSETQ. Trimming removed 4 bases from V and 2 bases from J; junction bases left unmatched: 4. The CDR3 spans 15 residues. CDR3 DNA: TGCGCCAGCAGCCGGGGACAGGGAGCCTACAATGAGCAGTTCTTC. Translated, it gives CASSRGQGAYNEQFF. The entire variable domain, with the rest obtained from reference TRBV5-1 and TRBJ2-1, is as follows: KAGVTQTPRYLIKTRGQQVTLSCSPISGHRSVSWYQQTPGQGLQFLFEYFSETQRNKGNFPGRFSGRQFSNSRSEMNVSTLELGDSALYLCASSRGQGAYNEQFFGPGTRLTVL.

The chain recombines TRBV4-1 with TRBJ2-1; no reliable D call. This CDR3 region has 15 residues. The V gene lost 2 bases and the J gene lost 7 bases, with 15 bases spanning the gap. Per the germline V gene, CDR1 is MGHRA and CDR2 is YSYEKL. The CDR3 region is CASSQTSRAGNEQFF. The CDR3, as DNA: TGCGCCAGCAGCCAAACCTCCCGGGCCGGGAATGAGCAGTTCTTC.

The chain has TRBV11-2 and TRBJ2-3; no definite D call. The germline V gene encodes CDR1 SGHAT and CDR2 FQNNGV. Trimming took off 5 bases at V and 0 bases at J, with 12 bases between the two ends. The CDR3 sequence is 15 residues long. CDR3 DNA sequence: TGTGCCAGCAGCCCTCAGTCATATAGCACAGATACGCAGTATTTT. Protein sequence: CASSPQSYSTDTQYF. The full variable domain, its missing parts supplied by reference TRBV11-2 and TRBJ2-3, is EAGVAQSPRYKIIEKRQSVAFWCNPISGHATLYWYQQILGQGPKLLIQFQNNGVVDDSQLPKDRFSAERLKGVDSTLKIQPAKLEDSAVYLCASSPQSYSTDTQYFGPGTRLTVL.

This chain links TRBV4-1 with TRBJ1-1; D is possibly TRBD1 (6 bases). This CDR3 spans 16 amino acids. Germline V gene sequence: CDR1 MGHRA, CDR2 YSYEKL. With 0 bases removed from V and 3 bases from J, the gap between germline ends came to 14 bases. The CDR3 coding sequence is TGCGCCAGCAGCCAAGACTTGTGGGGGGCTTACACTGAAGCTTTCTTT. This gives the protein CASSQDLWGAYTEAFF.

J is TRBJ2-7 and V is TRBV27, with 7 bases that match TRBD2. This CDR3 is built from 14 residues. CDR1 and CDR2 from the germline V gene are MNHEY and SMNVEV (reference sequence). Losses at the gene ends were 2 bases for V and 3 bases for J; bases not matched to a gene: 4. The CDR3 here is CASSLKTGGYEQYF. The CDR3 DNA is TGTGCCAGCAGTTTAAAAACGGGGGGCTACGAGCAGTACTTC.

The chain combines TRBV5-6 with TRBJ1-1; D call uncertain. Trimming took 0 bases from V and 0 from J, leaving 15 bases between them. This CDR3 spans 17 amino acids. Per the germline V gene, CDR1 is SGHDT and CDR2 is YYEEEE. CDR3 amino acids: CASSLVGLPSMNTEAFF. DNA for the CDR3: TGTGCCAGCAGCTTGGTGGGTCTCCCTTCCATGAACACTGAAGCTTTCTTT.

The chain combines TRBV9 with TRBJ2-7; 7 bases match TRBD2. Looked up from germline, CDR1 is SGDLS and CDR2 is YYNGEE. The CDR3 contains 13 residues. V lost 2 bases, J lost 6 bases, and 5 bases stayed unmatched. CDR3 region: CASSVLADSEQYF. The DNA of the CDR3 is TGTGCCAGCAGCGTGCTAGCGGATAGCGAGCAGTACTTC.

This clone was seen a handful of times. The chain employs TRBV11-1 and TRBJ1-2; D ambiguous. This CDR3 region has 15 residues. Per germline, CDR1 SGHAT and CDR2 FQDESV (reference sequence). V gave up 1 base and J gave up 2 bases, with 11 bases separating them. As DNA, the CDR3 is TGTGCCAGCAGCTTAGGCCGCAGCGGAAACTATGGCTACACCTTC. Amino acids: CASSLGRSGNYGYTF.

Worth noting for this clone: The sample has other DNA sequences that encode this CDR3 too. The rearrangement uses TRBV30 and TRBJ1-6, with no clear D. Germline lookup yields CDR1 GTSNPN and CDR2 SVGIG (reference sequence). The CDR3 length is 14 residues. Trimming pared 3 bases from V and 5 bases from J, leaving 11 bases between. The CDR3 spells CAWSVRQNNSPLHF. CDR3 bases: TGTGCCTGGAGCGTAAGGCAGAATAATTCACCCCTCCACTTT.

The count of this clone is one. The chain combines TRBV28 with TRBJ1-2; TRBD1 might be the D (6 bases). CDR3 length equals 16 residues. The V end lost 3 bases, the J end lost 2 bases, and 16 bases lay between the germline ends. Germline values: CDR1 MDHEN, CDR2 SYDVKM. The chain's CDR3 is CASSLARGIKNYGYTF. The CDR3 nucleotides read TGTGCCAGCAGTTTGGCCAGGGGAATAAAGAACTATGGCTACACCTTC.

V is TRBV7-9 and J is TRBJ2-2, with D perhaps TRBD2 (5 bases). V was cut by 3 bases and J by 5 bases, with 10 bases left in between. This CDR3 is 14 amino acids long. Germline V lookup: CDR1 SEHNR, CDR2 FQNEAQ (reference sequence). DNA for the CDR3: TGTGCCAGCAGCTTCCTTAGCGATACCGGGGAGCTGTTTTTT. This gives the protein CASSFLSDTGELFF.

This clone has a handful of counts. The V call is TRBV21-1, the J call TRBJ2-2; the table's D call, TRBD2, was not checked against the DNA. TRBV21-1 is a recognized pseudogene. The CDR3 covers 24 residues. CDR3 DNA sequence: TGTGCCAGCAGCAAAGTCGATAAGGTTCTCCATCCGGGACTAGCGATTTCGAACACCGGGGAGCTGTTTTTT. Protein: CASSKVDKVLHPGLAISNTGELFF.

The chain combines TRBV4-3 with TRBJ1-5; the D is unclear. V was shortened by 0 bases and J by 4 bases, with 4 bases between the two germline ends. Germline CDR1 and CDR2: LGHNA and YSLEER. This CDR3 spans 13 amino acids. CDR3 nucleotide sequence: TGCGCCAGCAGCCAAGATCCTAATCAGCCCCAGCATTTT. Protein sequence: CASSQDPNQPQHF.

The J gene is TRBJ2-3, the V gene TRBV18, with 10 positions matching TRBD2. V was pared by 2 bases and J by 14 bases, with 4 bases of the junction left unmatched. The CDR3 is 12 amino acids. Germline V CDR1 and CDR2: KGHSH, LQKENI. The CDR3: CASSPGTSEVYF. CDR3 DNA sequence: TGTGCCAGCTCACCAGGGACTAGCGAAGTGTATTTT.

This clone was seen more than once but under ten times. The chain combines TRBV28 with TRBJ2-3; TRBD2 might be the D (5 bases). The ends were cut back, 6 bases at V and 3 bases at J, with 19 bases in the middle. There are 16 residues in the CDR3. From germline, CDR1 is MDHEN and CDR2 SYDVKM. The CDR3 loop is CASRIGGLSTTDTQYF. The CDR3 DNA is TGTGCCAGCAGGATCGGCGGGCTAAGTACTACAGATACGCAGTATTTT.

This clone was observed a single time. The chain recombines TRBV2 with TRBJ2-5; TRBD2 matches at 8 bases. This CDR3 comprises 18 residues. J gave up 3 bases and V 2 bases, and 14 bases lay outside the gene matches. CDR1 is SNHLY and CDR2 is FYNNEI in the germline V gene. The CDR3 loop reads CASSELGLVSRGKETQYF. As DNA, the CDR3 is TGTGCCAGCAGTGAATTGGGACTAGTCTCGCGGGGAAAAGAGACCCAGTACTTC.

The chain couples TRBV6-1 to TRBJ2-3; 8 nucleotides match TRBD2. This CDR3 contains 16 residues. V gave up 4 bases and J gave up 0 bases; unmatched junction bases: 6. The germline CDR1 and CDR2 sequences are MNHNS and SASEGT. CDR3 amino acids: CASSGHVAGSTDTQYF. The CDR3 coding sequence is TGTGCCAGCAGTGGTCATGTAGCGGGAAGCACAGATACGCAGTATTTT.

The chain carries TRBV6-5 and TRBJ1-2, with a possible D match to TRBD1 (5 bases). This CDR3 comprises 13 residues. V was shortened by 6 bases and J by 2 bases, with 10 bases between the two germline ends. The germline gives CDR1 MNHEY, CDR2 SVGAGI. The CDR3 DNA sequence: TGTGCCAGCAGGCAACAGGCGAACTATGGCTACACCTTC. Its translation is CASRQQANYGYTF.

This clone was recorded once. The chain is built from TRBV12-1 and TRBJ2-4. TRBV12-1 is recorded as a pseudogene. This CDR3 region has 15 residues. The CDR3 sequence is CASSYRGRTKNIQYF. CDR3 DNA sequence: TGTGCCAGCAGCTACCGTGGACGGACCAAAAACATTCAGTACTTC.